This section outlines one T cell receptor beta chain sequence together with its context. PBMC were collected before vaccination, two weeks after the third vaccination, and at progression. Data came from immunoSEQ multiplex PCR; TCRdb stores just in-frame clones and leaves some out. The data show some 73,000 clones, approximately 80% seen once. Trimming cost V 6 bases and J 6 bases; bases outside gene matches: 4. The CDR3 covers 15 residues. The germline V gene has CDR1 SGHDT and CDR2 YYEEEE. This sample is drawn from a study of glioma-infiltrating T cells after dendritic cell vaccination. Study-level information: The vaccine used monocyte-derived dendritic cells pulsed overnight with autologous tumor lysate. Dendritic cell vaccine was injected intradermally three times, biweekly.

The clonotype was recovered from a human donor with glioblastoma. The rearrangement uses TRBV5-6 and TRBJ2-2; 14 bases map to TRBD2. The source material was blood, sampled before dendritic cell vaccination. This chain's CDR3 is CASTVTSGGAGELFF. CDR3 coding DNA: TGTGCCAGCACCGTGACTAGCGGGGGGGCCGGGGAGCTGTTTTTT.